These T cell receptor beta chains were read from a single sample in a study of blood T cell repertoires in COVID-19. Here immunoSEQ multiplex PCR was the method, and the copy in TCRdb shows in-frame clones only, minus some. The data show about 230,000 clones, more than 80% seen once. What was sequenced was peripheral blood. These receptors all stem from a young man with COVID-19, enrolled during active disease. The CDR3 runs from the conserved cysteine through the conserved F or W. A D gene is named only where the DNA matches it firmly. Where a row states a size, it is once, few, many or the class of an expanded clone; other rows omit it.

TRBJ1-3	.	.	TRBV7-2	TGTGCCAGCAGCCGGGGGTTCAGCTCTGGAAACACCATATATTTT	CASSRGFSSGNTIYF
TRBJ2-1	.	.	TRBV25-1	TGTGCCAGCACCTACGGCGGGAATGAGCAGTTCTTC	CASTYGGNEQFF
TRBJ2-7	.	.	TRBV7-8	TGTGCCAGCAGCTTACTCAGACAAAACTACGAGCAGTACTTC	CASSLLRQNYEQYF
TRBJ2-1	.	.	TRBV5-4	TGTGCCAGCAGCAGACCGGGTAGTCGTTACAATGAGCAGTTCTTC	CASSRPGSRYNEQFF
TRBJ2-1	.	TRBD2	TRBV20-1	TGCAGTGCTAGTGGTCGGGCGGGAGTCGGCAATGAGCAGTTCTTC	CSASGRAGVGNEQFF
TRBJ1-4	once	TRBD1	TRBV5-1	TGCGCCAGCAGCCTGGTCCAGGGGGTCGGTGAAAAACTGTTTTTT	CASSLVQGVGEKLFF
TRBJ1-1	.	.	TRBV29-1	TGCAGCGTTGCGCCCAGATTGGCCATGAACACTGAAGCTTTCTTT	CSVAPRLAMNTEAFF
TRBJ1-1	.	.	TRBV19	TGTGCCAGTAGTAGCTCGTTTTACCGCTGGACTCCTGACACTGAAGCTTTCTTT	CASSSSFYRWTPDTEAFF
TRBJ2-7	.	.	TRBV12-5	TGTGCTAGTGGGCCGACAGTGAACCCCTACGAGCAGTACTTC	CASGPTVNPYEQYF
TRBJ1-2	.	.	TRBV7-2	TGTGCCAGCAGCTTAGTGGTTCGGGGGAACTATGGCTACACCTTC	CASSLVVRGNYGYTF
TRBJ1-5	.	TRBD1	TRBV5-1	TGCGCCAGCAGCGCGACAGGGTGGTTTCCGTATAGCAATCAGCCCCAGCATTTT	CASSATGWFPYSNQPQHF
TRBJ1-6	.	.	TRBV19	TGTGCCAGTAGTATATATCATAATTCACCCCTCCACTTT	CASSIYHNSPLHF
TRBJ2-1	.	TRBD2	TRBV28	TGTGCCAGCAGTTCTCCGCCCCGAGGGACTAGCGGGGAGGCACCGTTCTTC	CASSSPPRGTSGEAPFF
TRBJ2-2	.	TRBD2	TRBV9	TGTGCCAGCAGCGTCGGGGGGAGCAACACCGGGGAGCTGTTTTTT	CASSVGGSNTGELFF
TRBJ2-7	.	.	TRBV5-6	TGTGCCAGCAGCTCCTACGGGTCCCTCCTTTGGGAGCAGTACTTC	CASSSYGSLLWEQYF
TRBJ1-5	.	TRBD1	TRBV19	TGTGCCAGTAGTACCCTTGACAGGGCATTCGCCTATAGCAATCAGCCCCAGCATTTT	CASSTLDRAFAYSNQPQHF
TRBJ1-3	.	.	TRBV9	TGTGCCAGCAGCGTAGATAGCTCTGGAAACACCATATATTTT	CASSVDSSGNTIYF
TRBJ1-4	.	.	TRBV4-1	TGCGCCAGCAGCCAACCAGGAAGTGAAAAACTGTTTTTT	CASSQPGSEKLFF
TRBJ1-1	.	.	TRBV29-1	TGCAGCGTTGGAACCCCCGGGACAAGGATCCCTCCGAACACTGAAGCTTTCTTT	CSVGTPGTRIPPNTEAFF
TRBJ1-1	.	.	TRBV5-1	TGCGCCAGCAGCTTCGATTCCTATAGGGGGTCTGAAGCTTTCTTT	CASSFDSYRGSEAFF
TRBJ2-7	.	.	TRBV7-9	TGTGCCAGCAGCCCAAGCAGCGTCTATCTAACCTTGGAGTACTTC	CASSPSSVYLTLEYF
TRBJ2-1	once	TRBD2	TRBV5-1	TGCGCCAGCAGCTCCGGGGTGACTAGCGGGAGCAATGAGCAGTTCTTC	CASSSGVTSGSNEQFF